This paragraph reports one T cell receptor (beta chain). Which antigen it targets is not known. The sample holds no much larger clone one base away, and base qualities are not on file. This sample is drawn from a study of persistence of HIV-infected CD4 T cells (TCRdb year 2020). Concerning the study at large: Suppressive ART had been received by participants for a median of roughly 8 years. TCRbeta sequencing assessed the clonality of all cells in each sorted population, while proviral sequencing assessed the clonality of infected cells. Anti-CD3/anti-CD28 stimulation activated a higher proportion of cells, with a lower memory fraction, than antigen stimulation. The study isolated CMV- and HIV-1 Gag-responding CD4+ T cells from ART-treated individuals to examine antigen-driven clonal expansion of HIV-1-infected cells. Cross-participant TCR cluster analysis included 8 or 9 participants for CMV and over five participants for Gag. Peripheral blood samples of up to about 200 mL were obtained at multiple time points, with the exception of two participants, for whom leukapheresis was performed at a single time point. The study at large found these results: Bulk TCR analyses could not be limited to the rare CMV-responding cells that actually contained HIV-1 proviruses. Degenerate expanded CDR3beta sequences were enriched in antigen-responding cells, suggesting convergent selection of CD4+ responses to CMV and Gag. Within the same sorted populations, how oligoclonal the TCRs were correlated with how oligoclonal the proviruses were. Only a small number of individuals took part in the study, and only a limited range of antigens was tested. TCRbeta richness in CMV- and Gag-responding cells was significantly lower than in anti-CD3/anti-CD28-responding cells; CMV-responding cells had higher oligoclonality than CD3/CD28-stimulated and Gag-responding cells.

The sample's treatment or condition label, decoded: suppressive antiretroviral therapy. Cells were stimulated with anti-CD3/anti-CD28 magnetic beads as a nonspecific positive control representing the CD4+ T cell repertoire. Responding CD4+ T cells were sorted on the basis of upregulation of both CD40 ligand and CD69. HIV-1-infected adults in whom suppressive ART had been started during chronic infection were enrolled as participants. For at least 4 years, participants had undetectable plasma HIV-1 RNA, below 50 copies/mL. To be included, a participant needed positive CMV serology and a CD4+ T cell count above 400 cells/uL. Before stimulation, PBMCs were isolated using density centrifugation and then depleted of CD8+ T cells. For approximately 17 hours, CD8-depleted PBMCs were stimulated with anti-CD28/CD49d costimulation, a CD40-blocking antibody, and enfuvirtide, which was added to prevent new infections. Cell sorting was done on a Beckman Coulter MoFlo Legacy or XDP sorter, and dead cells were excluded with propidium iodide. Genomic DNA was extracted using the QIAamp DNA Mini Kit for samples with more than one million cells and using the Quick-DNA Microprep Kit for all other samples.

CDR1 and CDR2, per the germline V gene, are MGHRA and YSYEKL. Trimming at the junction amounts to 4 bases on V and 1 base on J, and the germline ends lie 10 bases apart. CDR3 length: 14 amino acids, cysteine to phenylalanine. Only CDR3 DNA is held: 42 bases, read in frame from base 1. The immunoSEQ hsTCRB assay version 4, run in survey mode, was used to sequence TCRbeta repertoires from genomic DNA. For TCRbeta sequencing, genomic DNA was diluted to around 9.7 ng/uL, and up to roughly 1 ug was used per sample. Processing in the source paper ran as follows. TCRbeta data analysis was done in ImmunoSeq Analyzer 3.0, and diversity was calculated on productive nucleotide rearrangements. Using the Immunarch R package, the improved Chao index served to estimate lower-bound TCR diversity and the Gini coefficient served to estimate clonality. Different nucleotide rearrangements encoding the same CDR3beta amino acid sequence were counted as distinct clonotypes. TCRbeta sequences significantly enriched in antigen-responding cells relative to anti-CD3/anti-CD28-activated cells were identified by differential abundance analysis. GLIPH2 grouped TCRs by predicted peptide-MHC specificity, both within each participant and across combined participant data sets. The table comes from immuneACCESS by way of TCRdb, which keeps in-frame sequences with V and J called. Part of the clones is missing from these tables; in studies checked, under half for an unresolved V gene and the rest for unknown reasons. V, J and clone size reflect that table, while D and trimming were determined from the DNA. The sample contains 37,000 or so clones, about 91% of them found a single time. The top ten constitute approximately 1.3% of the sample.

The sequence derives from an adult man with HIV who was CMV-seropositive. The sequenced sample was CD4+ T cells sorted from PBMCs after roughly 18-hour stimulation, obtained from a patient who received antiretroviral therapy. Interpreted using the paper, the cell subset or site label stands for: CD40L+CD69+ CD4 T cells responding to anti-CD3/anti-CD28 beads, representing the overall repertoire. The chain couples TRBV4-1 to TRBJ1-1, with the identity of the D gene unclear. For the CDR3, the sequence is CASSLGSPNTEAFF. The DNA reads as follows: TGCGCCAGCAGCCTGGGCAGCCCGAACACTGAAGCTTTCTTT.